These 7 T cell receptor beta chains were all obtained from the same sample, sequenced in a study of cytomegalovirus exposure and HLA in healthy donors. The repertoire was sequenced with immunoSEQ multiplex PCR; TCRdb's copy has only in-frame clones and lacks some. The data show nearly 110,000 clones, with around 89% seen just once and 1.5% to 2% held by the top ten. Sequencing was performed on PBMCs. These receptors came from a woman aged 18 to 35 in good health and CMV-seropositive.

The chain joins TRBV2 to TRBJ2-5; D is possibly TRBD1 (5 bases). Germline CDR1 and CDR2: SNHLY and FYNNEI. V was pared by 7 bases and J by 2 bases, with 8 bases between. The CDR3 extends over 12 amino acids. CDR3 protein: CASIDRQETQYF. In DNA, the CDR3 is TGTGCCAGCATCGACAGACAAGAGACCCAGTACTTC.

The chain employs TRBV28 and TRBJ1-2, with D maybe TRBD1 (5 bases). Trimming shortened V by 2 bases and J by 8 bases, and 15 bases separated the two germline ends. This CDR3 region has 14 residues. Germline-derived CDR1 and CDR2 are MDHEN and SYDVKM. DNA of the CDR3: TGTGCCAGCAGTTTAAGATCGCAGGGAGGAGGCTACACCTTC. As protein: CASSLRSQGGGYTF.

The V call is TRBV7-9, the J call TRBJ1-1; TRBD1 matches 8 bases. The CDR3 is 17 residues long. V was clipped by 5 bases and J by 0 bases; unmatched bases: 11. Germline V lookup: CDR1 SEHNR, CDR2 FQNEAQ (reference sequence). CDR3 residues: CASSPRTGTVVNTEAFF. The CDR3 DNA reads as TGTGCCAGCAGCCCACGGACAGGGACGGTGGTGAACACTGAAGCTTTCTTT.

The gene calls are TRBV4-1 and TRBJ1-2, with 8 bases matching TRBD1. V was clipped by 0 bases and J by 0 bases; unmatched bases: 9. The CDR3 contains 18 residues. Looked up from germline, CDR1 is MGHRA and CDR2 is YSYEKL. The CDR3 bases are TGCGCCAGCAGCCAAGAAGCACGGCGGGACAGGCCTAACTATGGCTACACCTTC. It is translated as CASSQEARRDRPNYGYTF.

This clone was seen only once. V usage is TRBV6-6 and J usage is TRBJ2-2, with 10 bases identical to TRBD2. V shed 11 bases, J shed 2 bases, and the junction held 5 bases outside the gene matches. The germline CDR1 and CDR2 sequences are MNHNY and SVGAGI (reference sequence). The CDR3 totals 14 residues. The CDR3 region is CAGLAGGNTGELFF. CDR3 in DNA: TGTGCCGGTTTAGCGGGGGGTAACACCGGGGAGCTGTTTTTT.

CDR3 residues: CASTLSTLRTGGNEQFF. CDR3 coding DNA: TGTGCCAGCACCCTATCCACCCTCCGGACAGGGGGCAATGAGCAGTTCTTC. The chain joins TRBV27 to TRBJ2-1; the match to TRBD1 covers 10 bases. Germline V gives CDR1 MNHEY, CDR2 SMNVEV (reference sequence). V was clipped by 7 bases and J by 6 bases; unmatched bases: 15. This CDR3 spans 17 amino acids.

V usage is TRBV25-1 and J usage is TRBJ2-6; a weak D match, TRBD1 (5 bases). This CDR3 is 16 amino acids long. Trimming cost V 6 bases and J 0 bases, with 12 bases left between them. Looked up from germline, CDR1 is MGHDK and CDR2 is SYGVNS. The CDR3 here is CASRSTAYSGANVLTF. The DNA of the CDR3 is TGTGCCAGCAGATCGACAGCTTACTCTGGGGCCAACGTCCTGACTTTC.